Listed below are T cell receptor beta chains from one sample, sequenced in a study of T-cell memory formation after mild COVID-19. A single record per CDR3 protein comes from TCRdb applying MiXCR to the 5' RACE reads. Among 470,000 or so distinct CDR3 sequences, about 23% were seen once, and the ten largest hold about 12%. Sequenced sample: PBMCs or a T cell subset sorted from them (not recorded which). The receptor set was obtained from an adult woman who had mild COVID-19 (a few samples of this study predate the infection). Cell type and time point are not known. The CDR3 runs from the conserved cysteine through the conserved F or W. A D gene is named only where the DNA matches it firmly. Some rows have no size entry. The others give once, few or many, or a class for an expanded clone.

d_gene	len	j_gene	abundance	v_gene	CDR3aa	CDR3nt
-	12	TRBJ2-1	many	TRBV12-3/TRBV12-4	CASSFLGNEQFF	TGTGCCAGCAGTTTCCTAGGCAATGAGCAGTTCTTC
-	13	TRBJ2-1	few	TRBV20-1	CSASQTAYNEQFF	TGCAGTGCTTCGCAGACGGCCTACAATGAGCAGTTCTTC
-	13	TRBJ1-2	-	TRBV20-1	CSAAPQRDYGYTF	TGCAGTGCAGCGCCCCAGAGAGACTATGGCTACACCTTC
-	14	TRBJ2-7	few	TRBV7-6	CASSLEGTTGEQYF	TGTGCCAGCAGCTTGGAGGGCACTACCGGCGAGCAGTACTTC
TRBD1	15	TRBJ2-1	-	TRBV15	CATSSRGQGIGEQFF	TGTGCCACCAGCAGTAGGGGACAGGGTATCGGTGAGCAGTTCTTC
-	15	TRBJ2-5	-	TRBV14	CASSQLREEQETQYF	TGTGCCAGCAGCCAACTAAGGGAGGAGCAAGAGACCCAGTACTTC
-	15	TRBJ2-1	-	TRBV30	CAWSVVQGSYNEQFF	TGTGCCTGGAGTGTAGTTCAGGGTTCCTACAATGAGCAGTTCTTC
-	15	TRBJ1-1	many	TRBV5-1	CASSLGGDGGTEAFF	TGCGCCAGCAGCTTGGGCGGGGACGGGGGCACTGAAGCTTTCTTT
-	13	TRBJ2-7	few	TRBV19	CASSLDSVYEQYF	TGTGCCAGTAGTTTGGACAGCGTCTACGAGCAGTACTTC
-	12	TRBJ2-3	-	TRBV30	CAWRGNSDTQYF	TGTGCCTGGAGGGGGAACTCAGATACGCAGTATTTT